This T cell receptor (beta chain) was documented in a study of OX40 agonist ivuxolimab in advanced cancers. Study-wide context: The costimulatory receptor OX40 (CD134) was targeted by ivuxolimab, a fully human IgG2 agonistic monoclonal antibody. Intravenous ivuxolimab was administered to patients every 2 weeks at six dose levels: 0.01, 0.1, 0.3, 1.5, 3 and 10 mg/kg. Of the roughly 54 dose-escalation patients, hepatocellular carcinoma was present in about 19, melanoma in some 15, renal cell carcinoma in 9 and head and neck cancer in 9. In the dose-escalation cohort, around four fifths of patients were male, and the mean age was approximately 64 years, with a range of roughly 20 to 80. Patients were allowed to have had prior anti-PD-1, anti-PD-L1 or anti-CTLA-4 therapy, and approximately 40% of the dose-escalation patients had been treated with checkpoint inhibitors. Partial responses were achieved by three dose-escalation patients, of whom one had hepatocellular carcinoma and two had cutaneous melanoma. Peripheral TCRbeta sequencing aimed to test whether ivuxolimab altered TCR sequence diversity and caused clonal T-cell expansion. The paper describes the monotherapy dose-escalation part (N of about 54 patients) of the phase I trial of ivuxolimab. The investigation overall reported the following: The antigen specificity of the clonally expanded peripheral T cells was not determined. After ivuxolimab, more expanded clones were found on average in CD8+ T cells than in CD4+ T cells. At doses from 0.1 to 3.0 mg/kg, clonal expansion was seen in both CD4+ and CD8+ blood T cells between baseline and week 6. Low levels of normalized T-cell clonal expansion were also seen in some nonresponding patients. In partial responders in the 0.1-3.0 mg/kg groups, normalized peripheral clonal expansion was found to be among the lowest, especially among CD8+ T cells.

For sequencing of the TCRbeta CDR3 region, genomic DNA was extracted from the sorted cells. The immunoSEQ Assay was used to sequence the TCRbeta CDR3 regions. This is the immuneACCESS table as TCRdb keeps it, with only in-frame sequences that have V and J called. A part of the clones is gone; compared with another copy, unresolved V genes explain less than half, and the rest is unexplained. For this sample there are tens of thousands of clones; approximately 92% appear just once. Together, the top ten hold more than 5.5% of the sample. The trial excluded patients who had a history of autoimmune disease or who were on systemic immunosuppression. Peripheral blood for TCR sequencing was drawn from every dose cohort at baseline, at cycle 4 day 1 and at cycle 7 day 1. The samples were drawn from a first-in-human, open-label, multicenter phase I dose-escalation trial of ivuxolimab. The trial enrolled adults with locally advanced or metastatic head and neck squamous cell, hepatocellular, melanoma or renal cell carcinoma. Before TCR sequencing, CD4+ T cells and CD8+ T cells from peripheral blood were sorted into separate populations.

From a lookup of the germline V gene, CDR1 and CDR2 are SGDLS and YYNGEE. Trimmed from V: 4 bases; trimmed from J: 2 bases; junction bases lacking a gene match: 8. From cysteine to phenylalanine, the CDR3 is 16 amino acids long. Here the CDR3 DNA is all that survives: 48 bases in frame from base 1. This clone came up once. What this receptor recognizes is not known. Nothing much larger sits one base from this clone, and base qualities are not available. Rearrangement joined TRBV9 to TRBJ2-5, with 10 bases aligning to TRBD2. The sample in question was CD4+ or CD8+ T cells sorted from blood, obtained in a trial of the OX40 agonist ivuxolimab. This sequence was found in an adult with an advanced solid tumor such as melanoma, head and neck, liver or kidney cancer. The CDR3 region has the sequence CASSPQAGGRQETQYF. In nucleotides, the sequence is TGTGCCAGCAGCCCCCAAGCGGGAGGGAGGCAAGAGACCCAGTACTTC.